Listed here is a single TCR beta chain. Per the authors' pipeline: How many nucleated cells were present was estimated from reference gene primer amplification. Sequencing was performed with immunoSEQ multiplex PCR; in TCRdb, only in-frame clones are kept and a portion is missing. V and J calls and clone size follow that table, whereas D and trimming were derived from the DNA. The repertoire consists of fewer than 300,000 clones, with approximately 82% occurring once and the leading ten covering roughly 3%. This sample was taken from a study of blood T cell repertoires in COVID-19. Study context: Acute and convalescent COVID-19 samples came from the United States, Italy and Spain.

This sequence originates from a woman aged 18-29 years with acute or convalescent COVID-19. Sequenced material: peripheral blood.

The DNA of the CDR3 is TGTGCCTGGAGGGGGCTGAATTCACCCCTCCACTTT. Protein sequence: CAWRGLNSPLHF. This chain links TRBV30 with TRBJ1-6; D is possibly TRBD1 (5 bases). Germline CDR1 and CDR2: GTSNPN and SVGIG (reference sequence). Deletions cut 3 bases from V and 7 bases from J, with 7 bases between. The CDR3 extends over 12 amino acids.